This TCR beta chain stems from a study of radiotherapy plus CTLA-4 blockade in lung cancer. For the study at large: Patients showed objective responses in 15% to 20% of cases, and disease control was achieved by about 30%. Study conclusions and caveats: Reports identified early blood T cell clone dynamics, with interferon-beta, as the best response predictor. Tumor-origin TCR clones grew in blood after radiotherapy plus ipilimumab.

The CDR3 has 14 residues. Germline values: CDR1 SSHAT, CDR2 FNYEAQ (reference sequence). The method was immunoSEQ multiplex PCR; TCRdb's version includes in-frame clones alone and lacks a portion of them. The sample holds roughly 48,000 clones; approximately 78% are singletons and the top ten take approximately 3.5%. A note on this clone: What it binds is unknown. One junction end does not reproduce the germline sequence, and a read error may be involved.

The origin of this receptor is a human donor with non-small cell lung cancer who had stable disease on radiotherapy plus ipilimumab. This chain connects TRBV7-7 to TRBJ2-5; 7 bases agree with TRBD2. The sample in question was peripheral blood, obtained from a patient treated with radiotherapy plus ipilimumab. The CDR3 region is CASNGGRSQETQYF. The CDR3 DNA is TGTGCTAGCAATGGCGGGAGATCCCAAGAGACCCAGTACTTC.